This T cell receptor (beta chain) came from a study of T cells in Graves' hyperthyroidism and ophthalmopathy. The CDR3 consists of 15 residues. The V gene's germline CDR1 is WSHSY and CDR2 SAAADI. V lost 6 bases to trimming and J lost 3 bases; unmatched junction nucleotides: 8. Template material for amplifying TCR beta CDR3 regions consisted of RNA transcripts. The TCR CDR3 first-round RT-PCR relied on the HTBI primer set. MiXCR, run by TCRdb on the multiplex PCR reads, gives a single entry per CDR3 protein. The sample records nearly 600,000 distinct CDR3 sequences, more than 11% being singletons. This rearrangement joins TRBV10-2 to TRBJ2-1; TRBD2 aligns across 7 bases. The receptor's source is a woman aged 30 to 39 with Graves' hyperthyroidism that later progressed to Graves' ophthalmopathy. Sequencing used blood. CDR3 amino acids: CASRPLAGVYNEQFF. CDR3 sequence (DNA): TGCGCCAGCAGACCCTTAGCGGGCGTCTACAATGAGCAGTTCTTC.